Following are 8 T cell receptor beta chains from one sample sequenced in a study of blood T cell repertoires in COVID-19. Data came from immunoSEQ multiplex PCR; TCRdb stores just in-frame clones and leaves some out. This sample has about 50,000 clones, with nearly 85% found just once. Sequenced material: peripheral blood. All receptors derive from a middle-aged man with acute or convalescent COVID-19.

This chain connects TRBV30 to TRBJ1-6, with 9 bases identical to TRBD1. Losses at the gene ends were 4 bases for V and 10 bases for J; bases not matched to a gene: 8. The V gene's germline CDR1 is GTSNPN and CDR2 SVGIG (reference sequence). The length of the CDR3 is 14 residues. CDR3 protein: CAWNWGQGGSPLHF. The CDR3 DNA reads TGTGCCTGGAATTGGGGACAGGGTGGCTCACCCCTCCACTTT.

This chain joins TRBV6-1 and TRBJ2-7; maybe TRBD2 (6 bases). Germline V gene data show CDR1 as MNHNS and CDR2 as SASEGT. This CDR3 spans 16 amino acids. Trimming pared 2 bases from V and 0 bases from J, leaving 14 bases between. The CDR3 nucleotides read TGTGCCAGCAGTGAAATTGGAATGGGACTCTCCTACGAGCAGTACTTC. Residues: CASSEIGMGLSYEQYF.

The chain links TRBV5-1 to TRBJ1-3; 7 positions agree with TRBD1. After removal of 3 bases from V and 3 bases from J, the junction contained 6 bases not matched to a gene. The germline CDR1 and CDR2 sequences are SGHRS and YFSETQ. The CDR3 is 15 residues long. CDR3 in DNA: TGCGCCAGCAGCTCGACAGGGAAGAGTGGAAACACCATATATTTT. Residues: CASSSTGKSGNTIYF.

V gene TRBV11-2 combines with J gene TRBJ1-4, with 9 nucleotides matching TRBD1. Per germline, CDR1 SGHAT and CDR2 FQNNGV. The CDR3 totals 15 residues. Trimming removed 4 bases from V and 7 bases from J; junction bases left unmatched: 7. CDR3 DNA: TGTGCCAGCAGCTCCAACAGGGGGCGCGGTGAAAAACTGTTTTTT. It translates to CASSSNRGRGEKLFF.

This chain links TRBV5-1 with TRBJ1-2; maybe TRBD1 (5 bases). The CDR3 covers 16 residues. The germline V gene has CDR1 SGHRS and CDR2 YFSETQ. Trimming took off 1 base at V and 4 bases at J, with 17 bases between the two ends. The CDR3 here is CASSLLQETATYGYTF. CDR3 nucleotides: TGCGCCAGCAGCTTGTTACAGGAGACAGCGACCTATGGCTACACCTTC.

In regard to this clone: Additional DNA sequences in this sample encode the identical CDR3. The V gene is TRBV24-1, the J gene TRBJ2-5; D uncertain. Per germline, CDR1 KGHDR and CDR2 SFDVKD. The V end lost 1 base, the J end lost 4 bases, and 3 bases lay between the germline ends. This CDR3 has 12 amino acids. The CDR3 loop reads CATSDFRETQYF. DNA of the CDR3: TGTGCCACCAGTGATTTTCGAGAGACCCAGTACTTC.

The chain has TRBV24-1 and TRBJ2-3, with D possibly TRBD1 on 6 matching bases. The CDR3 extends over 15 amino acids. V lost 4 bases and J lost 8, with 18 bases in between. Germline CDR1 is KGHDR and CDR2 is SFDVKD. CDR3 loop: CATSEARGRGSTQYF. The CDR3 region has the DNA TGTGCCACCAGTGAGGCCAGGGGACGCGGTAGTACGCAGTATTTT.

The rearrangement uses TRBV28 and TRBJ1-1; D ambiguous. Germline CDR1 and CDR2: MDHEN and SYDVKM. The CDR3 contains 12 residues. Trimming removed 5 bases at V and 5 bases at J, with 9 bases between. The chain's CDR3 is CASSLPRTEAFF. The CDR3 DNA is TGTGCCAGCAGTCTCCCCAGGACTGAAGCTTTCTTT.